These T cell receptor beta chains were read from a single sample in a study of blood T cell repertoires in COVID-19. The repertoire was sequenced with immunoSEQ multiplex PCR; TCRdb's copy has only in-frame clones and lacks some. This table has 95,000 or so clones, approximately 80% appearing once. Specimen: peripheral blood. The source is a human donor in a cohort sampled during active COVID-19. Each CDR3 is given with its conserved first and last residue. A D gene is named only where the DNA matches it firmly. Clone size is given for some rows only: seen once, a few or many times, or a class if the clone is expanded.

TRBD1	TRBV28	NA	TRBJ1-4	TGTGCCAGTTTTACAGGGGGCCCTGAAAAACTGTTTTTT	CASFTGGPEKLFF
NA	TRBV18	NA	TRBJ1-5	TGTGCCAGCTCCCCAGGGGCAGGCAATCAGCCCCAGCATTTT	CASSPGAGNQPQHF
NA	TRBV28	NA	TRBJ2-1	TGTGCCAGCAGCCGCGGGCTGCAACCGTTCTTC	CASSRGLQPFF
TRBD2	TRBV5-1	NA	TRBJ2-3	TGCGCCAGCAGCTTGGTTCTCCGGGAGGTTGGGGCAGATACGCAGTATTTT	CASSLVLREVGADTQYF
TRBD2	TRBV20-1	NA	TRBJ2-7	TGCAGTGCTAGTTATAGCGGGCAAAGCTCCTACGAGCAGTACTTC	CSASYSGQSSYEQYF
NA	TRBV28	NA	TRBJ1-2	TGTGCCAGTGAATTAGCTAACTATGGCTACACCTTC	CASELANYGYTF
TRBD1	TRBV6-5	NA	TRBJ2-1	TGTGCCAGCAGTAGGGACAGGGTAGTCAATGAGCAGTTCTTC	CASSRDRVVNEQFF
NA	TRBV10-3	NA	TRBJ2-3	TGTGCCATCAGTGCCCCCCCGGGGGGCCAGTATTTT	CAISAPPGGQYF
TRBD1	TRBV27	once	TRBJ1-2	TGTGCCAGCAGTCCGAGGGGACAGTTGATCTATGGCTACACCTTC	CASSPRGQLIYGYTF
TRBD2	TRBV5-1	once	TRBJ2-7	TGCGCCAGCAGCACTGTCCCGGGGGGAACGAGCTCCTACGAGCAGTACTTC	CASSTVPGGTSSYEQYF
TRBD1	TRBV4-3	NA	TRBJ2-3	TGCGCCAGCAGCCCTTGGACAGGGGGACGAGATACGCAGTATTTT	CASSPWTGGRDTQYF
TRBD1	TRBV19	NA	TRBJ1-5	TGTGCCAGTAGCCTCCGGGACAGGGGAATGAATCAGCCCCAGCATTTT	CASSLRDRGMNQPQHF
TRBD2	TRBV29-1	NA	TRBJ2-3	TGCAGCGCCGGGGGACTAGCGGAAACGGCGCAGTATTTT	CSAGGLAETAQYF
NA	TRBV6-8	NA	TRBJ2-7	TGTGCCAGCATCGAGGCTATCCCCTGGGAGCAGTACTTC	CASIEAIPWEQYF
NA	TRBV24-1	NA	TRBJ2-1	TGTGCCACCAGCAGCACAGGGTTTGGTGAGCAGTTCTTC	CATSSTGFGEQFF
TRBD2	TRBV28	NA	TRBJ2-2	TGTGCCAGCAGAATAGCGGGAGTGAACACCGGGGAGCTGTTTTTT	CASRIAGVNTGELFF
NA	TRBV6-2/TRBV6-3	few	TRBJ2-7	TGTGCCAGCAGTTTACAGGTCCCCTACGAGCAGTACTTC	CASSLQVPYEQYF
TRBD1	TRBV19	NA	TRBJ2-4	TGTGCCAGTAGTCTACGGACAGGGGGTTTTATGGACATTCAGTACTTC	CASSLRTGGFMDIQYF
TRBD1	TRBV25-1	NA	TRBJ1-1	TGTGCCAGCACCCGGACAGGGGCTGCCACTGAAGCTTTCTTT	CASTRTGAATEAFF
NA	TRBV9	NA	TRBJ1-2	TGTGCCAGCAGCGGTGGGGGACAAGAAGTTTATGGCTACACCTTC	CASSGGGQEVYGYTF
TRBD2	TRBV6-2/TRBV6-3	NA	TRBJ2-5	TGTGCCAGCAGTTACGGGCTAGCGGGGGGGCCTGGAGAGACCCAGTACTTC	CASSYGLAGGPGETQYF
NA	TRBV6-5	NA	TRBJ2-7	TGTGCCAGCAGCCTCGGGTACTCCTACGAGCAGTACTTC	CASSLGYSYEQYF
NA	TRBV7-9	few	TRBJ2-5	TGTGCCAGCAGCCCGTCGAAGCTAGCCGCAACGGCCCAGTACTTC	CASSPSKLAATAQYF
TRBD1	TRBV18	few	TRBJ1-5	TGTGCCAGCTCACCGCCGGGACAGGGTAACTATCAGCCCCAGCATTTT	CASSPPGQGNYQPQHF
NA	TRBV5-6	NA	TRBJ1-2	TGTGCCAGCAGCTTGGTCCAGTCCTATGGCTACACCTTC	CASSLVQSYGYTF
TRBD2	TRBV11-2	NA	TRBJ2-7	TGTGCCAGCAGCCGCGGGACTAGCGACTACGAGCAGTACTTC	CASSRGTSDYEQYF
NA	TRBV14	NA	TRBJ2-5	TGTGCCAGCAGCCCGCGCATTAACCAAGAGACCCAGTACTTC	CASSPRINQETQYF
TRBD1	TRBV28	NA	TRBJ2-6	TGTGCCAGCAGCACGCTCTACAGGGGAACCCTTTCTGGGGCCAACGTCCTGACTTTC	CASSTLYRGTLSGANVLTF
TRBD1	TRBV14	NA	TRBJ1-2	TGTGCCAGCAGCCACTACCAGGGACAGGGGCTTGGCTACACCTTC	CASSHYQGQGLGYTF
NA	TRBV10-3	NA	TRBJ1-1	TGTGCCATCAGTGAACCCAACTCGAACACTGAAGCTTTCTTT	CAISEPNSNTEAFF
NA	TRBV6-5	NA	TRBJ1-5	TGTGCCAGCATGGGAGGGGTAACGGGCAATCAGCCCCAGCATTTT	CASMGGVTGNQPQHF
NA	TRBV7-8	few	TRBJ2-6	TGTGCCAGCAGCTCCCCGAGGCCCTCTGGGGCCAACGTCCTGACTTTC	CASSSPRPSGANVLTF
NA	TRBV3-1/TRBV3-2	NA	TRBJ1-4	TGTGCCAGCAGCCAAGTACCTGCGAAGGAAAAACTGTTTTTT	CASSQVPAKEKLFF
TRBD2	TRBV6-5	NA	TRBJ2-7	TGTGCCAGCAGTTCAGGTCGGACTAGCGGGTACTTC	CASSSGRTSGYF
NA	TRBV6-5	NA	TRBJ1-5	TGTGCCAGCAGACAGGTTCGCAATCAGCCCCAGCATTTT	CASRQVRNQPQHF
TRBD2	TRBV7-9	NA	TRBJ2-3	TGTGCCAGCATGTCGGCGGGGGGGAACACAGATACGCAGTATTTT	CASMSAGGNTDTQYF
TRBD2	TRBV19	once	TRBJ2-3	TGTGCCAGTCGAAGTAGCGGGGCCGGGGGATATACGCAGTATTTT	CASRSSGAGGYTQYF
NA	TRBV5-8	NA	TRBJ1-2	TGTGCCAGCAGCTTCGGCCGGGGGGGGATAATCGACTACACCTTC	CASSFGRGGIIDYTF
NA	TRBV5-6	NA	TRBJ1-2	TGTGCCAGCAGCTTAGTCACGGGAGATGGCTACACCTTC	CASSLVTGDGYTF
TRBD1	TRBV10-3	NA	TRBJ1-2	TGTGCCATCAGCTTCAGACAGGGGGCTGGCTACACCTTC	CAISFRQGAGYTF
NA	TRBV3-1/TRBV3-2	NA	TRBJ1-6	TGTGCCAGCAGCCAAGATTCTGGCGGCTCACCCCTCCACTTT	CASSQDSGGSPLHF
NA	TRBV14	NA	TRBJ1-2	TGTGCCAGCAGCCAAGATATCAGGCGACTAAACGCTAACTATGGCTACACCTTC	CASSQDIRRLNANYGYTF
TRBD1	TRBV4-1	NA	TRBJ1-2	TGCGCCAGCAGCCAAGAAGGCAGGGGGAACAACTATGGCTACACCTTC	CASSQEGRGNNYGYTF
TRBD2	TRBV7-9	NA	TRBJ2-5	TGTGCCAGCAGCTTGGCGGCGGGAGCCCAAGAGACCCAGTACTTC	CASSLAAGAQETQYF
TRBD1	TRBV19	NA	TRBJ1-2	TGTGCCAGTAGTATGACAGGGGGCTATGGCTACACCTTC	CASSMTGGYGYTF
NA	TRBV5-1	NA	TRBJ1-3	TGCGCCAGCAGCTTGTTCGCAGGCTCTGGAAACACCATATATTTT	CASSLFAGSGNTIYF
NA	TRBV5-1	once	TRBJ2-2	TGCGCCAGCAGCCCGACAAAAACAGGGTACACCGGGGAGCTGTTTTTT	CASSPTKTGYTGELFF
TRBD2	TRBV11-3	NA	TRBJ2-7	TGTGCCAGCAGCTCCTCTACTAGCGGGAGGGGTGAGCAGTACTTC	CASSSSTSGRGEQYF
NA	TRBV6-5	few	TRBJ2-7	TGTGCCACCAAGTCGGGGGTGAGCTCCTACGAGCAGTACTTC	CATKSGVSSYEQYF
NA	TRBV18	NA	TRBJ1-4	TGTGCCAGCTCACCACCGGGGCGAGCTAATGAAAAACTGTTTTTT	CASSPPGRANEKLFF
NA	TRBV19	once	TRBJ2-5	TGTGCCAGTAGTGTCGGGATTAGGGAGACCCAGTACTTC	CASSVGIRETQYF
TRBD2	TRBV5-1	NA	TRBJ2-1	TGCGCCAGCAGCTTTACTAGCGGGACTCAGAATGAGCAGTTCTTC	CASSFTSGTQNEQFF
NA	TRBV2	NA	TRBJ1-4	TGTGCCAGCAAGGCGGGGTTCTCGGGCGAAAAACTGTTTTTT	CASKAGFSGEKLFF
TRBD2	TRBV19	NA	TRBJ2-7	TGTGCCAGTAGTATTAGCGGGAGTTACGAGCAGTACTTC	CASSISGSYEQYF
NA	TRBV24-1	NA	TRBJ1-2	TGTGCCACCAGTGATTCCCAGGGGCGAGGCTACACCTTC	CATSDSQGRGYTF
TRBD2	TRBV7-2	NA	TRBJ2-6	TGTGCCAGCAGCTTAGCTTCTAGCGGGGGTTGGAGGTCTGGGGCCAACGTCCTGACTTTC	CASSLASSGGWRSGANVLTF
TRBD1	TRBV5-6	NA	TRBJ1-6	TGTGCCAGCAGCCTGACAGGGGGCTCTATCTATAATTCACCCCTCCACTTT	CASSLTGGSIYNSPLHF
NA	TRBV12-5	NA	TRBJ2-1	TGTGCTAGTGGTTTGTCTCTTAGCCGGCACTCCTACAATGAGCAGTTCTTC	CASGLSLSRHSYNEQFF
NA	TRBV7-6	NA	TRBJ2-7	TGTGCCAGCAGCTCCACTAGCTTCGAACTCTACGAGCAGTACTTC	CASSSTSFELYEQYF